These 21 T cell receptor beta chains were sequenced from one sample in a study of regulatory T cells in long-lasting Graves disease (dated by TCRdb to about 2021). The method behind the library was multiplex PCR. The listed sequencing device is Illumina HiSeq 4000. To build TCR beta libraries, CDR3 regions were amplified by Arm-PCR using iRepertoire HTBI primers. TCRdb reworked the public reads: Q25 trimming with fastp, MiXCR clone assembly, productive beta chains retained. Identical CDR3 proteins give one entry, which carries the most common genes and DNA. Counted in this sample were approximately 400,000 distinct CDR3 sequences; approximately 16% of them appeared once. Clones ranked in the top ten supply over 7.5% of the sample. This specimen's time point label, interpreted: newly diagnosed GD, antithyroid drugs for less than 3 months. For both TCR sequencing and RNA sequencing, RNA was extracted from PBMCs in TRIzol.

Separately, the same data were catalogued under a study of T cells in Graves' hyperthyroidism and ophthalmopathy.

The sample in question was peripheral blood mononuclear cells (PBMCs), obtained at new diagnosis, from a patient treated with antithyroid drugs. The receptors originated from a woman aged 40-49 years with Graves disease. Donor details come from another sample of the same person, matched by shared clones.

This clonotype was picked up many times. The V and J genes are TRBV29-1 and TRBJ1-1, with D hard to call. CDR3 size: 12 residues. Trimming removed 7 bases from V and 1 base from J, with 10 bases in between. Per germline, CDR1 SQVTM and CDR2 ANQGSEA. Here the CDR3 DNA reads TGCAGCGCTGAGGGAGGGAACACTGAAGCTTTCTTT. Protein product: CSAEGGNTEAFF.

The chain combines TRBV20-1 with TRBJ2-2, with D possibly being TRBD1 (5 bases). This CDR3 comprises 16 residues. V was trimmed by 0 bases and J by 5 bases, leaving 16 bases between them. Germline-derived CDR1 and CDR2 are DFQATT and SNEGSKA (reference sequence). The CDR3 DNA reads as TGCAGTGCTAGAGATTTTGGGGCAGGGCTTACCGGGGAGCTGTTTTTT. Its translation is CSARDFGAGLTGELFF.

This clonotype occurred many times. This rearrangement joins TRBV12-3 or TRBV12-4 to TRBJ2-5; 10 nucleotides align to TRBD2. The J call is doubtful: the DNA matches TRBJ2-4 better. The CDR3 has 17 residues. The CDR3 DNA is TGTGCCAGCAGCGGGGAGGGTAGCGGGAGGGCCAAAAACATTCAGTACTTC. This sequence encodes CASSGEGSGRAKNIQYF.

This chain links TRBV27 with TRBJ2-3; 7 bases line up with TRBD2. This CDR3 has 13 residues. V shed 6 bases and J 6 bases; nucleotides not matched to a gene: 6. The germline V gene has CDR1 MNHEY and CDR2 SMNVEV (reference sequence). The CDR3 DNA reads as TGTGCCAGCAGCCCATTGGGAGGGGATACGCAGTATTTT. Translating it yields CASSPLGGDTQYF.

This clonotype was seen repeatedly, ten times or more. J is TRBJ1-1 and V is TRBV5-1; tentatively, D is TRBD1 (6 bases). The germline gives CDR1 SGHRS, CDR2 YFSETQ. Trimming removed 4 bases from V and 8 bases from J, with 12 bases in between. CDR3 length equals 12 residues. The CDR3: CASSKGGTEAFF. The CDR3, as DNA: TGCGCCAGCAGCAAGGGTGGGACAGAAGCTTTCTTT.

The table lists this clonotype with many counts. The chain uses TRBV19 and TRBJ2-7; 10 nucleotides match TRBD1. V dropped 5 bases and J dropped 2; count of bases not matched to a gene: 3. The CDR3 consists of 14 residues. Per the germline V gene, CDR1 is LNHDA and CDR2 is SQIVND (reference sequence). In nucleotides, the CDR3 is TGTGCCAGTAGTGGGGGACAGGGGACCTACGAGCAGTACTTC. Translating gives CASSGGQGTYEQYF.

The rearrangement links TRBV5-8 to TRBJ2-7; a possible D gene is TRBD2 (6 bases). CDR1 SGHTS and CDR2 YDEGEE come from the germline V gene. V lost 1 base to trimming and J lost 2 bases, with 10 bases between them. The CDR3 covers 14 residues. The CDR3 is CASSLWEAAYEQYF. In DNA, the CDR3 is TGTGCCAGCAGCTTGTGGGAGGCCGCCTACGAGCAGTACTTC.

This clonotype has a handful of counts. The chain links TRBV12-3 or TRBV12-4 to TRBJ1-5; TRBD1 aligns across 9 bases. The CDR3 is 14 residues long. Germline trimming cut 5 bases from V and 5 bases from J; bases unmatched to any gene: 4. Written as DNA, the CDR3 is TGTGCCAGCAGTGGGACAGGGCCTGATCAGCCCCAGCATTTT. Translating it yields CASSGTGPDQPQHF.

The rearrangement links TRBV4-1 to TRBJ2-7; a possible D gene is TRBD1 (5 bases). V was clipped by 6 bases and J by 2 bases, with 20 bases between them. Germline V gene sequence: CDR1 MGHRA, CDR2 YSYEKL. The CDR3 contains 16 residues. CDR3 bases: TGCGCCAGCAGACCAGCGCACTTAGGGGAAACCTACGAGCAGTACTTC. This translates into CASRPAHLGETYEQYF.

This clonotype was detected only a few times. This chain joins TRBV28 and TRBJ1-2; 10 positions agree with TRBD1. This CDR3 has 16 residues. The germline gives CDR1 MDHEN, CDR2 SYDVKM. Trimming cost V 7 bases and J 8 bases; bases outside gene matches: 16. CDR3 sequence (DNA): TGTGCCAGCAAAGTGTCAACCGGACAGGGGGATGAAGGCTACACCTTC. This codes for CASKVSTGQGDEGYTF.

V and J are TRBV9 and TRBJ2-5; 12 bases agree with TRBD1. Germline V gives CDR1 SGDLS, CDR2 YYNGEE. V lost 2 bases to trimming and J lost 6 bases; unmatched junction nucleotides: 8. The CDR3 totals 16 residues. CDR3 in amino acids: CASSVSGTGGGQTQYF. CDR3 sequence (DNA): TGTGCCAGCAGCGTCTCCGGGACAGGGGGCGGTCAGACCCAGTACTTC.

This clonotype has a count of ten or more. V gene TRBV27 combines with J gene TRBJ2-7, with no clear D. Germline V lookup: CDR1 MNHEY, CDR2 SMNVEV (reference sequence). The germline V and J ends were trimmed by 3 bases and 1 base, with 10 bases remaining between them. The CDR3 contains 14 residues. CDR3 in DNA: TGTGCCAGCAGTTTTGGTGGGCGGTCCTACGAGCAGTACTTC. Its translation: CASSFGGRSYEQYF.

This clonotype was seen repeatedly, ten times or more. CDR3 in DNA: TGTGCCAGCGGGGGCGGAGGGGCCACGTACGAGCAGTACTTC. Encoded protein: CASGGGGATYEQYF. This rearrangement joins TRBV2 to TRBJ2-7; D may be TRBD1 or TRBD2 (6 bases each). Trimming cost V 8 bases and J 4 bases, with 18 bases left between them. Germline CDR1 is SNHLY and CDR2 is FYNNEI. The CDR3 is 14 residues long.

The J gene is TRBJ2-3, the V gene TRBV2, with D hard to call. The CDR3 is 14 amino acids. Trimming took off 8 bases at V and 0 bases at J, with 12 bases between the two ends. The germline gives CDR1 SNHLY, CDR2 FYNNEI. CDR3 bases: TGTGCCAGCCTCCGTGGGCCTAGCACAGATACGCAGTATTTT. This translates into CASLRGPSTDTQYF.

This chain uses TRBV11-2 with TRBJ2-3; either TRBD1 or TRBD2 may fit D (5 bases each). Germline V lookup: CDR1 SGHAT, CDR2 FQNNGV. Trimming removed 4 bases at V and 3 bases at J, with 17 bases between. This CDR3 has 16 amino acids. The CDR3 here is CASSSPIWGSTDTQYF. The CDR3 nucleotides are TGTGCCAGCAGCTCACCAATTTGGGGGAGTACAGATACGCAGTATTTT. Based on the CDR3 plus reference TRBV11-2 and TRBJ2-3, the full variable domain is EAGVAQSPRYKIIEKRQSVAFWCNPISGHATLYWYQQILGQGPKLLIQFQNNGVVDDSQLPKDRFSAERLKGVDSTLKIQPAKLEDSAVYLCASSSPIWGSTDTQYFGPGTRLTVL.

This clonotype was seen a handful of times. Because it lacks the conserved phenylalanine or tryptophan at the end, this CDR3 is likely a read error. This chain connects TRBV6-2 or TRBV6-3 to TRBJ1-4; 9 bases fit TRBD1. Germline trimming cut 6 bases from V and 6 bases from J; bases unmatched to any gene: 5. The CDR3 loop spans 14 amino acids. Germline CDR1 is MNHEY and CDR2 is SVGEGT. The CDR3 DNA sequence: TGTGCCAGCAGGGGGGGACAGGGACATGAAAAACTGTTTCTT. The encoded protein is CASRGGQGHEKLFL.

A few counts support this clonotype. At one boundary the junction diverges from the germline segment, which might be a read error. The chain has TRBV5-1 and TRBJ2-7; D uncertain. CDR3 length: 15 residues. CDR1 is SGHRS, CDR2 YFSETQ, per germline. CDR3 residues: CASSFFPPASYEQYF. Here the CDR3 DNA reads TGTGCCAGCAGCTTTTTTCCTCCTGCCTCCTACGAGCAGTACTTC.

The chain employs TRBV6-5 and TRBJ1-6, with 7 nucleotides matching TRBD1. CDR1 and CDR2 from the germline V gene are MNHEY and SVGAGI. This CDR3 region has 17 residues. V lost 2 bases to trimming and J lost 3 bases; unmatched junction nucleotides: 7. CDR3 loop: CASSYGARQGYNSPLHF. CDR3 DNA sequence: TGTGCCAGCAGTTACGGGGCCAGACAGGGCTATAATTCACCCCTCCACTTT.

This clonotype has just a few counts. The V call is TRBV20-1, the J call TRBJ2-1, with D unresolved. The CDR3 is 16 residues long. The ends were cut back, 1 base at V and 0 bases at J, with 13 bases in the middle. Germline V gene sequence: CDR1 DFQATT, CDR2 SNEGSKA (reference sequence). The CDR3 bases are TGCAGTGCTAGAGCTGACGGCCTAAGCTCCTACAATGAGCAGTTCTTC. This sequence encodes CSARADGLSSYNEQFF.

In its sample, this clonotype was seen many times. The junction differs from germline at one of its ends, possibly a read error. V and J are TRBV27 and TRBJ2-2; a weak D match, TRBD2 (6 bases). Germline V gives CDR1 MNHEY, CDR2 SMNVEV (reference sequence). This CDR3 comprises 14 residues. This chain's CDR3 is CASGLGGTTGELFF. CDR3 sequence (DNA): TGTGCCAGCGGTTTAGGCGGGACCACCGGGGAGCTGTTTTTT.

Only a few counts were recorded for this clonotype. Just one base apart from a much larger clone, this may be a read error. CDR3 sequence reads: CASSSRRERYNGQFF. The CDR3 DNA reads as TGTGCCAGCAGCTCCCGGCGGGAGAGGTACAATGGGCAGTTCTTC. This chain joins TRBV28 and TRBJ2-1; 7 nucleotides align to TRBD2. CDR1 and CDR2 from the germline V gene are MDHEN and SYDVKM. This CDR3 region has 15 residues.